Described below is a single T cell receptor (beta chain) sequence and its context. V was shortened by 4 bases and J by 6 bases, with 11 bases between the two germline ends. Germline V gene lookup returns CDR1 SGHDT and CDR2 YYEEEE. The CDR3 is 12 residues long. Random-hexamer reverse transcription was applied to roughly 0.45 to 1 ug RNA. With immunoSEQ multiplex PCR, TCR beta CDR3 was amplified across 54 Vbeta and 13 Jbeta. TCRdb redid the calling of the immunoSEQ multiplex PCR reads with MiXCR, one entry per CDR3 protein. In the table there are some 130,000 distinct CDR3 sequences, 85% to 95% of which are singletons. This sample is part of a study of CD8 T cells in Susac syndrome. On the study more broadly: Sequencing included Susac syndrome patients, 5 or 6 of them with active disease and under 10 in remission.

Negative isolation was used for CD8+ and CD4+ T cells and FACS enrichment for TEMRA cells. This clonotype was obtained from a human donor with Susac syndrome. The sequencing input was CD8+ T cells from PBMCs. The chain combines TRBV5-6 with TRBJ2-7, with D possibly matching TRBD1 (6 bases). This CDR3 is CASSGTGSEQYF. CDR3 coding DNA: TGTGCCAGCAGCGGAACAGGGTCCGAGCAGTACTTC.